This T cell receptor beta chain was obtained from a study of molecular identifiers for immune sequencing clone quantification. Study-wide points: In naive cells, under 1% of molecules belonged to clones above 20 RNA copies, against over 98% in effector cells. Highly expanded clone sizes could be underestimated by identical TCR molecules that share a barcode.

TCRdb processed the PCR reads anew with MiXCR; each CDR3 protein has one entry. The sample shows 60,000 to 65,000 distinct CDR3 sequences, 19% of them seen only once. The ends lost 2 bases at V and 2 bases at J; junction bases unmatched: 0. CDR1 is SQVTM and CDR2 is ANQGSEA in the germline V gene. There are 12 residues in the CDR3. Ten or more counts support this clonotype. The target antigen is unknown. Naive CD8 T cells were picked out by sorting for CD8+CD4-CCR7+CD45RA+. The receptor was derived from a human donor in good health. Some libraries in this study had Jurkat cell RNA spiked in. The chain combines TRBV29-1 with TRBJ2-7; TRBD1 matches 7 bases. The sample was naive CD8+ T cells from blood, with Jurkat cell RNA spiked in. Subset noted: FACS-sorted CD8+CD4-CCR7+CD45RA+ naive T cells. CDR3: CSVEQGAYEQYF. CDR3 in DNA: TGCAGCGTTGAACAGGGGGCCTACGAGCAGTACTTC.